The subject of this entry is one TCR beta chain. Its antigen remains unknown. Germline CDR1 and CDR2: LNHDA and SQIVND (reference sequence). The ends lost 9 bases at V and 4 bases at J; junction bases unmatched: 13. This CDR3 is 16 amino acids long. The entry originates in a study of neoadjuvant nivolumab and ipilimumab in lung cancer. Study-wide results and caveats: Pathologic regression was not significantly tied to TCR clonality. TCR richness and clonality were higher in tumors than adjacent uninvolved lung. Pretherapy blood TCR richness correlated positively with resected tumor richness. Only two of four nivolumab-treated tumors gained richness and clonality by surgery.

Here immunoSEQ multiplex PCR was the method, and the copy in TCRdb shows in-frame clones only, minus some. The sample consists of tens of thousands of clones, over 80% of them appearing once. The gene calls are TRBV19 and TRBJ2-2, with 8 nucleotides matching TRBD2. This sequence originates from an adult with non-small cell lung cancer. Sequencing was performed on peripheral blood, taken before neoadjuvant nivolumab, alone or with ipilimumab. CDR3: CASKGAGLGSTGELFF. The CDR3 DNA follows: TGTGCCAGCAAAGGGGCGGGACTAGGAAGCACCGGGGAGCTGTTTTTT.